The rows below give T cell receptor beta chains drawn from one sample of a study of T cells in Graves' hyperthyroidism and ophthalmopathy. TCRdb recomputed calls from the multiplex PCR reads with MiXCR, one row per CDR3 protein. Of about 340,000 distinct CDR3 sequences listed, around a sixth are singletons. The sequenced sample consisted of blood. The receptors come from a woman between 50 and 59 years old with Graves' hyperthyroidism. The CDR3 runs from the conserved cysteine through the conserved F or W. Fields, in order: J gene, clone size, V gene, CDR3 protein. The size of a clone is reported for some rows only, either as once, few or many, or as a class for expanded clones.

J: TRBJ1-2; size: many; V: TRBV12-3/TRBV12-4; CDR3: CASSPGQARYGYTF
J: TRBJ2-1; size: few; V: TRBV6-1; CDR3: CASSYFAASGEPYNEQFF
J: TRBJ2-3; size: NA; V: TRBV7-3; CDR3: CASSRTPLDTQYF
J: TRBJ2-1; size: once; V: TRBV5-1; CDR3: CASSPAWGEDEQFF
J: TRBJ2-3; size: NA; V: TRBV7-3; CDR3: CASSLGTPIDTRYF
J: TRBJ1-2; size: NA; V: TRBV29-1; CDR3: CSVDSGNGYTF
J: TRBJ2-3; size: many; V: TRBV2; CDR3: CASSERLAGASTDTQYF
J: TRBJ2-7; size: few; V: TRBV28; CDR3: CASSPHTYEQYF
J: TRBJ2-2; size: few; V: TRBV5-1; CDR3: CASSSGQGTGELFF
J: TRBJ2-5; size: NA; V: TRBV28; CDR3: CASSLRGQGQETQYF
J: TRBJ2-6; size: many; V: TRBV20-1; CDR3: CSATGGIQANVLTF
J: TRBJ1-5; size: many; V: TRBV27; CDR3: CASSLGTPSNQPQHF
J: TRBJ1-5; size: NA; V: TRBV27; CDR3: CASSLGTANQPQHF
J: TRBJ1-5; size: NA; V: TRBV28; CDR3: CASRNMHQPQHF
J: TRBJ1-1; size: many; V: TRBV2; CDR3: CASSVSARNTEAFF
J: TRBJ1-1; size: few; V: TRBV10-3; CDR3: CAISADTEAFF
J: TRBJ2-1; size: many; V: TRBV18; CDR3: CASSTTGNRDNEQFF
J: TRBJ2-2; size: NA; V: TRBV3-1; CDR3: CASSQLIQRPPVTGELFF
J: TRBJ2-1; size: NA; V: TRBV2; CDR3: CASSLAGGLNNEQFF
J: TRBJ2-1; size: few; V: TRBV5-5; CDR3: CASSLISDEQFF
J: TRBJ2-3; size: many; V: TRBV11-2; CDR3: CASSPYRIDTQYF
J: TRBJ2-7; size: many; V: TRBV11-3; CDR3: CASSLPGRNYEQYF
J: TRBJ2-3; size: once; V: TRBV7-8; CDR3: CASSLNAGRGGDTQYF
J: TRBJ1-6; size: NA; V: TRBV6-9; CDR3: CASSYYRGLSPLHF
J: TRBJ2-1; size: NA; V: TRBV12-3/TRBV12-4; CDR3: CASSLFGLAGVEEQFF
J: TRBJ1-2; size: many; V: TRBV18; CDR3: CASSPSPSSKYGYTF
J: TRBJ1-6; size: NA; V: TRBV4-1; CDR3: CASSQPRDSHSPLHF
J: TRBJ2-1; size: many; V: TRBV5-1; CDR3: CASSQGGGSYNEQFF
J: TRBJ2-1; size: few; V: TRBV11-2; CDR3: CASSPGFSYNEQFF
J: TRBJ2-5; size: many; V: TRBV2; CDR3: CASSEVGLLVVGKETQYF
J: TRBJ1-1; size: NA; V: TRBV19; CDR3: CASTPRGGTRTEAFF
J: TRBJ2-5; size: few; V: TRBV5-4; CDR3: CASSLDSRRETQYF
J: TRBJ1-2; size: few; V: TRBV27; CDR3: CASRRTGRGGYTF
J: TRBJ2-3; size: many; V: TRBV2; CDR3: CASHVGTRSGDTQYF
J: TRBJ2-5; size: many; V: TRBV12-3/TRBV12-4; CDR3: CASSSRGGGVQETQYF
J: TRBJ1-5; size: many; V: TRBV28; CDR3: CASSSGISNQPQHF
J: TRBJ1-2; size: many; V: TRBV2; CDR3: CASSAIPGTVYGYTF
J: TRBJ1-2; size: many; V: TRBV30; CDR3: CAWRTPGGFYGYTF
J: TRBJ1-5; size: many; V: TRBV12-3/TRBV12-4; CDR3: CASSRPNPAGNQPQHF
J: TRBJ2-3; size: many; V: TRBV7-2; CDR3: CASSLGRGGGAYTDTQYF
J: TRBJ1-2; size: few; V: TRBV25-1; CDR3: CASSESRRAAANYGYTF
J: TRBJ2-5; size: NA; V: TRBV6-2/TRBV6-3; CDR3: CSSSLTGVGETQYF
J: TRBJ1-2; size: NA; V: TRBV5-1; CDR3: CASTLGREFDYGYTF
J: TRBJ2-2; size: once; V: TRBV7-6; CDR3: CASSLVQGYTGELFF
J: TRBJ2-1; size: once; V: TRBV7-3; CDR3: CASSLNGQGFNEQFF
J: TRBJ1-2; size: many; V: TRBV27; CDR3: CASSLSPGTYGYTF
J: TRBJ2-5; size: many; V: TRBV20-1; CDR3: CSAPSGRALRTQYF
J: TRBJ2-5; size: NA; V: TRBV6-1; CDR3: CASSNQDRGQETQYF
J: TRBJ2-3; size: many; V: TRBV11-1; CDR3: CASSNQSPGTDTQYF
J: TRBJ1-1; size: many; V: TRBV3-1; CDR3: CASSQEGRAAFF
J: TRBJ2-1; size: few; V: TRBV6-1; CDR3: CASSDGTSGRGKQFF
J: TRBJ1-1; size: NA; V: TRBV10-3; CDR3: CAISESSGAFF
J: TRBJ1-4; size: few; V: TRBV7-9; CDR3: CASSLVGPRNEKLFF
J: TRBJ2-1; size: many; V: TRBV11-2; CDR3: CASSFLLGLSYNEQFF
J: TRBJ2-7; size: many; V: TRBV28; CDR3: CASSLGQGGDEQYF
J: TRBJ2-5; size: many; V: TRBV5-5; CDR3: CASSPTRGPETQYF
J: TRBJ2-5; size: many; V: TRBV18; CDR3: CASSLYGSNAETQYF
J: TRBJ1-1; size: many; V: TRBV15; CDR3: CATSRVSYTEAFF
J: TRBJ2-5; size: few; V: TRBV28; CDR3: CASSLGLAGWETQYF
J: TRBJ2-2; size: few; V: TRBV10-3; CDR3: CAISPRGETGELFF